Presented here are 9 T cell receptor beta chains from one specimen sequenced in a study of OX40 agonist ivuxolimab in advanced cancers. Libraries were built with the immunoSEQ multiplex PCR assay. Imported from immuneACCESS, the table was reduced by TCRdb to in-frame sequences with V and J called. These copies leave out some clones; in studies compared against another copy, an unresolved V gene accounts for under half, and the cause of the remainder is not known. For this sample there are more than 40,000 clones; 80% to 90% appear just once. The leading ten clones occupy roughly a quarter of the sample. The sample consisted of CD4+ or CD8+ T cells sorted from blood, taken in a trial of the OX40 agonist ivuxolimab. Receptor source: an adult with an advanced solid tumor such as melanoma, head and neck, liver or kidney cancer.

The rearrangement joins TRBV4-1 to TRBJ1-2; 9 bases map to TRBD1. Germline CDR1 is MGHRA and CDR2 is YSYEKL. V gave up 4 bases and J gave up 5 bases; unmatched junction bases: 5. The CDR3 spans 14 residues. Here the CDR3 DNA reads TGCGCCAGCAGCCCTGGGGACAGGGAGTATGGCTACACCTTC. Residues: CASSPGDREYGYTF.

V and J are TRBV6-4 and TRBJ1-2; 8 bases align to TRBD1. The CDR3 totals 15 residues. In germline, CDR1 is MRHNA, CDR2 SNTAGT. V lost 1 base, J lost 5 bases, and 6 bases stayed unmatched. The CDR3 nucleotides are TGTGCCAGCAGTGACTTACCGGGACAGGATTATGGCTACACCTTC. This sequence encodes CASSDLPGQDYGYTF.

The V gene is TRBV6-5, the J gene TRBJ2-7, with D perhaps matching TRBD2 (7 bases). The ends were cut back, 7 bases at V and 6 bases at J, with 19 bases in the middle. CDR1 MNHEY and CDR2 SVGAGI come from the germline V gene. The CDR3 runs to 14 residues. This chain's CDR3 is CASTLSPGGGEQYF. DNA for the CDR3: TGTGCCAGCACCCTTAGCCCGGGGGGCGGCGAGCAGTACTTC.

This clone has a single count. J is TRBJ2-2 and V is TRBV30, with TRBD2 matching over 7 bases. The germline gives CDR1 GTSNPN, CDR2 SVGIG (reference sequence). V shed 2 bases, J shed 0 bases, and the junction held 9 bases outside the gene matches. This CDR3 comprises 17 residues. The CDR3 loop reads CAWSILPGLSNTGELFF. CDR3 nucleotides: TGTGCCTGGAGTATCCTTCCGGGACTATCGAACACCGGGGAGCTGTTTTTT.

Only a few counts were recorded for this clone. This chain connects TRBV10-3 to TRBJ1-5; 7 bases are shared with TRBD1. This CDR3 spans 16 amino acids. The V segment lost 0 bases and the J segment 7 bases; nucleotides outside the gene matches: 9. The V gene's germline CDR1 is ENHRY and CDR2 SYGVKD. The DNA of the CDR3 is TGTGCCATCAGTGAGTCGAAGGGACAGAGCGGGCAGCCCCAGCATTTT. Protein sequence: CAISESKGQSGQPQHF.

A few counts support this clone. The genes are TRBV7-6 and TRBJ2-2, with 8 bases identical to TRBD1. This CDR3 spans 18 amino acids. V gave up 1 base and J gave up 0 bases; unmatched junction bases: 7. Germline assignment: CDR1 SGHVS and CDR2 FNYEAQ. The CDR3 DNA sequence: TGTGCCAGCAGCTTAGATGCAGGGGGCTTAGCGAACACCGGGGAGCTGTTTTTT. Its translation: CASSLDAGGLANTGELFF.

The chain joins TRBV4-2 to TRBJ2-1; D ambiguous. The germline V gene has CDR1 LGHNA and CDR2 YNFKEQ. The CDR3 is made up of 17 amino acids. The V gene lost 0 bases and the J gene lost 9 bases, with 21 bases spanning the gap. CDR3 DNA sequence: TGTGCCAGCAGCCAAGATCCCCCCCCCGGAGCTTCTAGTGAGCAGTTCTTC. Amino acid sequence: CASSQDPPPGASSEQFF.

This chain links TRBV9 with TRBJ2-3; D possibly corresponds to TRBD2 (5 bases). Trimming removed 0 bases from V and 10 bases from J, with 18 bases in between. The germline gives CDR1 SGDLS, CDR2 YYNGEE. This CDR3 is 15 amino acids long. The DNA for the CDR3 is TGTGCCAGCAGCGTAGAGGACTCCCAACAGTCCGCGCAGTATTTT. Translating gives CASSVEDSQQSAQYF.

The count of this clone is one. DNA for the CDR3: TGCGCCAGCAGCCAAGACTGGCGGGGGGGCTACGAGCAGTACTTC. Amino acids: CASSQDWRGGYEQYF. The chain employs TRBV4-3 and TRBJ2-7; 9 bases fit TRBD2. The CDR3 length is 15 residues. V lost 0 bases and J lost 3; bases outside the gene matches: 3. CDR1 LGHNA and CDR2 YSLEER come from the germline V gene.